The 19 T cell receptor beta chains presented below share a single source sample, sequenced in a study of STAT3 mutations in large granular lymphocyte leukemia. These TCRs are of unknown antigen specificity. Produced via immunoSEQ multiplex PCR; TCRdb's table is partial and in-frame only. The data show about 42,000 clones, with roughly three quarters seen just once and around 0.44% held by the top ten. Overall study findings and caveats: Every T-cell large granular lymphocyte leukemia patient had at least one immunodominant TCR beta clonotype.

Sequencing was carried out using PBMCs. The origin of the receptors is a human donor with T large granular lymphocyte leukemia. Some clones in this sample may be carry-over from other donors' samples.

This rearrangement joins TRBV7-8 to TRBJ2-1; maybe TRBD2 (6 bases). CDR3 length equals 15 residues. The V end was cut by 0 bases, the J end by 6 bases, with 12 bases between. From germline, CDR1 is SGHVS and CDR2 FQNEAQ. The CDR3 region is CASSLARGEVNEQFF. The CDR3, as DNA: TGTGCCAGCAGCTTAGCGCGTGGGGAGGTCAATGAGCAGTTCTTC. The full variable domain, completed using reference TRBV7-8 and TRBJ2-1, is GAGVSQSPRYKVAKRGQDVALRCDPISGHVSLFWYQQALGQGPEFLTYFQNEAQLDKSGLPSDRFFAERPEGSVSTLKIQRTQQEDSAVYLCASSLARGEVNEQFFGPGTRLTVL.

The genes are TRBV28 and TRBJ1-5; D is undetermined. V lost 5 bases and J lost 4, with 21 bases in between. Germline loops: CDR1 MDHEN, CDR2 SYDVKM. This CDR3 is 17 amino acids long. The CDR3 DNA follows: TGTGCCAGCAGTCCGTCGGGGTGGCAGAGAATAAATCAGCCCCAGCATTTT. This encodes CASSPSGWQRINQPQHF. The whole variable domain, filled in from reference TRBV28 and TRBJ1-5, reads DVKVTQSSRYLVKRTGEKVFLECVQDMDHENMFWYRQDPGLGLRLIYFSYDVKMKEKGDIPEGYSVSREKKERFSLILESASTNQTSMYLCASSPSGWQRINQPQHFGDGTRLSIL.

The chain employs TRBV10-2 and TRBJ2-6; 9 nucleotides agree with TRBD1. This CDR3 has 20 residues. Unmatched junction bases numbered 9, after V lost 0 bases and J lost 0 bases. Germline V gene data show CDR1 as WSHSY and CDR2 as SAAADI. The CDR3 spells CASSESRDRALISGANVLTF. Written as DNA, the CDR3 is TGCGCCAGCAGTGAGTCCCGGGACAGGGCCCTCATCTCTGGGGCCAACGTCCTGACTTTC.

The chain uses TRBV18 and TRBJ1-1; TRBD1 matches at 7 bases. The germline CDR1 and CDR2 sequences are KGHSH and LQKENI. Trimming cost V 7 bases and J 1 base; bases outside gene matches: 9. The CDR3 consists of 15 residues. CDR3 nucleotide sequence: TGTGCCAGCTGTTGGGGACAGTCTCAGAACACTGAAGCTTTCTTT. The encoded protein is CASCWGQSQNTEAFF.

The rearrangement uses TRBV25-1 and TRBJ2-2; no definite D call. Trimming shortened V by 8 bases and J by 6 bases, and 13 bases separated the two germline ends. Germline V gives CDR1 MGHDK, CDR2 SYGVNS. There are 13 residues in the CDR3. The CDR3 DNA reads as TGTGCCAGCCCCCCAGACTCCCCCGGGGAGCTGTTTTTT. This gives the protein CASPPDSPGELFF.

This chain connects TRBV5-1 to TRBJ2-3; tentatively, D is TRBD2 (5 bases). From germline, CDR1 is SGHRS and CDR2 YFSETQ. The V gene lost 0 bases and the J gene lost 2 bases, with 10 bases spanning the gap. The CDR3 has 15 amino acids. The CDR3 DNA follows: TGCGCCAGCAGCTTGGTCCTAGCTCCCACAGATACGCAGTATTTT. This encodes CASSLVLAPTDTQYF.

This sequence joins TRBV11-2 and TRBJ2-5; 8 bases fit TRBD1. The V and J ends lost 5 bases and 5 bases, in that order; junction bases with no gene match: 7. The CDR3 totals 14 residues. Germline values: CDR1 SGHAT, CDR2 FQNNGV. The CDR3 sequence is CASSGQGAGETQYF. CDR3 sequence (DNA): TGTGCCAGCAGCGGCCAGGGGGCAGGGGAGACCCAGTACTTC.

The chain employs TRBV4-3 and TRBJ1-2, with no clear D. Deletions cut 1 base from V and 2 bases from J, with 5 bases between. The CDR3 consists of 13 residues. Germline V gene lookup returns CDR1 LGHNA and CDR2 YSLEER. The DNA of the CDR3 is TGCGCCAGCAGCCAAGGTGGGAACTATGGCTACACCTTC. This codes for CASSQGGNYGYTF.

The chain combines TRBV5-1 with TRBJ2-5; TRBD2 agrees at 8 bases. The CDR3 covers 16 residues. The V and J ends lost 1 base and 5 bases, in that order; junction bases with no gene match: 10. Germline values: CDR1 SGHRS, CDR2 YFSETQ. CDR3 in DNA: TGCGCCAGCAGCTTGTTCTCGGGGGGGCGTATTGAGACCCAGTACTTC. It encodes CASSLFSGGRIETQYF.

The chain carries TRBV19 and TRBJ2-5; a possible D gene is TRBD1 (5 bases). Trimming shortened V by 7 bases and J by 0 bases, and 12 bases separated the two germline ends. There are 14 residues in the CDR3. Germline loops: CDR1 LNHDA, CDR2 SQIVND (reference sequence). The chain's CDR3 is CASIRGLYQETQYF. The DNA of the CDR3 is TGTGCCAGTATAAGGGGCCTATACCAAGAGACCCAGTACTTC. Looking up the rest from reference TRBV19 and TRBJ2-5 gives the full variable domain: DGGITQSPKYLFRKEGQNVTLSCEQNLNHDAMYWYRQDPGQGLRLIYYSQIVNDFQKGDIAEGYSVSREKKESFPLTVTSAQKNPTAFYLCASIRGLYQETQYFGPGTRLLVL.

DNA of the CDR3: TGCGCCAGCAGCGGGGCGCACGCGAACACCGGGGAGCTGTTTTTT. This translates into CASSGAHANTGELFF. This chain joins TRBV5-1 and TRBJ2-2, with D perhaps TRBD1 (5 bases). Looked up from germline, CDR1 is SGHRS and CDR2 is YFSETQ. Trimming left V 4 bases short and J 0 bases short, with 10 bases between. The CDR3 covers 15 residues.

The rearrangement uses TRBV2 and TRBJ2-7, with 7 positions matching TRBD1. Germline-derived CDR1 and CDR2 are SNHLY and FYNNEI. This CDR3 spans 14 amino acids. The J segment lost 2 bases and the V segment lost 3 bases, leaving 4 bases of the junction unmatched. This chain's CDR3 is CASSDRQGAYEQYF. The CDR3 DNA follows: TGTGCCAGCAGTGATAGGCAGGGGGCCTACGAGCAGTACTTC.

The chain is built from TRBV5-1 and TRBJ2-7, with 9 bases identical to TRBD2. V gave up 4 bases and J gave up 6 bases; unmatched junction bases: 8. This CDR3 is built from 14 residues. Germline V CDR1 and CDR2: SGHRS, YFSETQ. The CDR3: CASSTGTAGGEQYV. CDR3 bases: TGCGCCAGCAGCACCGGGACAGCGGGAGGCGAGCAGTACGTC.

The count of this clone is one. The chain joins TRBV4-3 to TRBJ2-7; 7 bases fit TRBD1. Per the germline V gene, CDR1 is LGHNA and CDR2 is YSLEER. The CDR3 runs 16 residues. V lost 0 bases to trimming and J lost 0 bases; unmatched junction nucleotides: 5. CDR3 in DNA: TGCGCCAGCAGCCAAGATCTCGGGACAGACTCCTACGAGCAGTACTTC. Encoded protein: CASSQDLGTDSYEQYF.

The V gene is TRBV5-4, the J gene TRBJ2-1; 8 bases are shared with TRBD2. CDR1 is SGHNT and CDR2 is YYREEE in the germline V gene (reference sequence). V dropped 1 base and J dropped 10; count of bases not matched to a gene: 10. This CDR3 contains 15 residues. CDR3 in amino acids: CASSLRIGGAGEQFF. CDR3 bases: TGTGCCAGCAGCTTGAGGATCGGGGGGGCCGGGGAGCAGTTCTTC. Filled out from reference TRBV5-4 and TRBJ2-1, the complete variable domain reads ETGVTQSPTHLIKTRGQQVTLRCSSQSGHNTVSWYQQALGQGPQFIFQYYREEENGRGNFPPRFSGLQFPNYSSELNVNALELDDSALYLCASSLRIGGAGEQFFGPGTRLTVL.

The V call is TRBV18, the J call TRBJ2-7; D not resolved. V gave up 2 bases and J gave up 7 bases, with 15 bases separating them. This CDR3 contains 14 residues. CDR1 and CDR2 (germline): KGHSH, LQKENI. CDR3: CASSPVDESKEQYF. CDR3 in DNA: TGTGCCAGCTCACCAGTGGACGAGAGCAAGGAGCAGTACTTC.

The gene calls are TRBV10-2 and TRBJ2-5; D gene unclear. The CDR3 spans 11 residues. The germline CDR1 and CDR2 sequences are WSHSY and SAAADI. V dropped 4 bases and J dropped 2 bases, with 2 bases sitting between them. The CDR3 DNA reads as TGCGCCAGCAGTGGTCAAGAGACCCAGTACTTC. This sequence encodes CASSGQETQYF.

This clone has just one count. The chain has TRBV11-3 and TRBJ2-5; 11 positions match TRBD1. The CDR3 consists of 15 residues. The germline CDR1 and CDR2 sequences are SGHNT and YENEEA. J was trimmed by 3 bases and V by 5 bases; bases with no gene match: 5. CDR3 in DNA: TGTGCCAGCAGCCAGGGACAGGGGGTTGAAGAGACCCAGTACTTC. It specifies CASSQGQGVEETQYF.

The CDR3 nucleotides are TGCGCCAGCAGCTTGGAGACGGGAACCGGGGAGCTGTTTTTT. Its protein is CASSLETGTGELFF. This rearrangement joins TRBV5-1 to TRBJ2-2; D possibly corresponds to TRBD2 (5 bases). Germline CDR1 and CDR2: SGHRS and YFSETQ. V was pared by 0 bases and J by 5 bases, with 8 bases between. This CDR3 contains 14 residues.